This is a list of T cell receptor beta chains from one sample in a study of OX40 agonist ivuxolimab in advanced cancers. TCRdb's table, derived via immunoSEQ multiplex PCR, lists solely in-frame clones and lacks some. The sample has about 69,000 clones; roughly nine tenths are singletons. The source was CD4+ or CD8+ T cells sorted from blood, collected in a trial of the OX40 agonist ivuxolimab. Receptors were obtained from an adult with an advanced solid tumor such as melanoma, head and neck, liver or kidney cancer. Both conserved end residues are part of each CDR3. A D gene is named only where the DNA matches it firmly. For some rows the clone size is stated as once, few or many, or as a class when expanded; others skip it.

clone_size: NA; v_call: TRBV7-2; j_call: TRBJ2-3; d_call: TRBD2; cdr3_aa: CASSSQSGSFTDTQYF; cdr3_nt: TGTGCCAGCAGCTCACAAAGCGGGAGTTTTACAGATACGCAGTATTTT
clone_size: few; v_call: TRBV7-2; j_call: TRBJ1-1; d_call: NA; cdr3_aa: CASSVTGIGTEAFF; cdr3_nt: TGTGCCAGCAGCGTTACAGGGATCGGCACTGAAGCTTTCTTT
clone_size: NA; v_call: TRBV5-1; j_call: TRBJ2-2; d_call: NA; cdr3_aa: CASSSPGQGGLAAGELFF; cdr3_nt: TGCGCCAGCAGCTCACCGGGACAGGGAGGACTAGCGGCCGGGGAGCTGTTTTTT
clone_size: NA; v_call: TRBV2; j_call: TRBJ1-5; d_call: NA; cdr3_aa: CASKGEGEPQHF; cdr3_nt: TGTGCCAGCAAGGGGGAGGGGGAGCCCCAGCATTTT
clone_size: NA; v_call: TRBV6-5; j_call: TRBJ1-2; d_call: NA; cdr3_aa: CASSPTGSTNYGYTF; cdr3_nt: TGTGCCAGCAGTCCTACAGGCTCCACAAACTATGGCTACACCTTC
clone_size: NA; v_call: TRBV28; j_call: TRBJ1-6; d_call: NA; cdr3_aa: CASSPGLSPLHF; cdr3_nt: TGTGCCAGCAGTCCTGGACTTTCACCCCTCCACTTT
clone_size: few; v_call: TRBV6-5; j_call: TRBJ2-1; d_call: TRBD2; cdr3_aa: CASSHRTSGNREQFF; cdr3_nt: TGTGCCAGCAGTCACCGGACTAGCGGGAACCGCGAGCAGTTCTTC
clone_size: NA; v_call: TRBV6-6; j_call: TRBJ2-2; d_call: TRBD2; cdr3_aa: CASTHSGRDPTGELFF; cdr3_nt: TGTGCCAGCACTCATAGCGGGAGGGATCCCACCGGGGAGCTGTTTTTT
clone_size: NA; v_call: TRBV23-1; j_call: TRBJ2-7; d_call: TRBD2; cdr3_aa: CASTPGTSNTYEQYF; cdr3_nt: TGCGCCAGCACCCCGGGGACTAGCAACACCTACGAGCAGTACTTC
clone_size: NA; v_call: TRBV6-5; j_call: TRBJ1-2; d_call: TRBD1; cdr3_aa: CASSLDRGMGNYGYTF; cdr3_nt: TGTGCCAGCAGTTTGGACAGGGGGATGGGAAACTATGGCTACACCTTC
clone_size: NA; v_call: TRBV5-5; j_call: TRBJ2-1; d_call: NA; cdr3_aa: CASSLVSDGEQFF; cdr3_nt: TGTGCCAGCAGCTTGGTATCGGACGGTGAGCAGTTCTTC
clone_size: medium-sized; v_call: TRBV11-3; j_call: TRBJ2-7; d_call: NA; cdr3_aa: CASSLSGYEQYF; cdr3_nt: TGTGCCAGCAGCTTATCGGGTTACGAGCAGTACTTC
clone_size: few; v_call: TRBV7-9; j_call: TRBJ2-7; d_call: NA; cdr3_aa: CASSLFAGRQYF; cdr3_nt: TGTGCCAGCAGTTTGTTCGCGGGTCGGCAGTACTTC
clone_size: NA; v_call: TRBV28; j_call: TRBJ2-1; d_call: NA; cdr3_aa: CASTRVMDEQFF; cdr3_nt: TGTGCCAGCACTCGGGTTATGGATGAGCAGTTCTTC
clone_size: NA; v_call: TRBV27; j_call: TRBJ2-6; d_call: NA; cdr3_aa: CASSTSSGANVLTF; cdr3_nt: NA
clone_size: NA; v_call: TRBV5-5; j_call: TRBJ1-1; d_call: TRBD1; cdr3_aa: CASSRRTGTNTEAFF; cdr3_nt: TGTGCCAGCAGCCGAAGGACAGGGACGAACACTGAAGCTTTCTTT
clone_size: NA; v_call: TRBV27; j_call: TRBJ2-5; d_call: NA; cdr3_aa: CASSFGGRMETQYF; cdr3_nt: TGTGCCAGCAGTTTCGGGGGGCGGATGGAGACCCAGTACTTC
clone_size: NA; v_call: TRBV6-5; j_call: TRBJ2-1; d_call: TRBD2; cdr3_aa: CASSSSGRGEQFF; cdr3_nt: TGTGCCAGCAGTTCTAGCGGGAGGGGTGAGCAGTTCTTC
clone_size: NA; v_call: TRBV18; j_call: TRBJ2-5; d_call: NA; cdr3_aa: CASSPPTGHQETQYF; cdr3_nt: TGTGCCAGCTCACCGCCTACAGGGCACCAAGAGACCCAGTACTTC
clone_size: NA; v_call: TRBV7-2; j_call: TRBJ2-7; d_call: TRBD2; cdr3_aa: CASSLALAGVNEQYF; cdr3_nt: TGTGCCAGCAGCTTAGCACTAGCGGGAGTGAATGAGCAGTACTTC
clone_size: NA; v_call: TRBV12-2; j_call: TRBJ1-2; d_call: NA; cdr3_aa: CASRLETQGSNYGYTF; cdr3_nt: TGTGCAAGTCGCTTAGAGACCCAGGGTTCGAACTATGGCTACACCTTC
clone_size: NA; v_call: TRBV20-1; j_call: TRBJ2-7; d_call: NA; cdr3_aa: CSASTSYEQYF; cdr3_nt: TGCAGTGCGAGCACCAGCTACGAGCAGTACTTC
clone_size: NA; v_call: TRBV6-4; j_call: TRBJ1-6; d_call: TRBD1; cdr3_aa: CASSHGQGNSPLHF; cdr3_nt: TGTGCCAGCAGCCACGGACAGGGCAATTCACCCCTCCACTTT
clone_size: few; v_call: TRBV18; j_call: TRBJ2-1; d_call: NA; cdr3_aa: CASSPSIAGANEQFF; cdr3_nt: TGTGCCAGCTCACCGTCTATTGCCGGCGCAAATGAGCAGTTCTTC
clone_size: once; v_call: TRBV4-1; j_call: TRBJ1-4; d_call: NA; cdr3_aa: CASSLDTTGEEKLFF; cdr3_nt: TGCGCCAGCAGCCTTGACACCACCGGGGAGGAAAAACTGTTTTTT
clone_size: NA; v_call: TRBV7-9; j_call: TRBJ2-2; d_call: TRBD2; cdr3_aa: CASSPWTSPRGTGELFF; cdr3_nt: TGTGCCAGCAGCCCTTGGACTAGCCCGAGGGGGACCGGGGAGCTGTTTTTT
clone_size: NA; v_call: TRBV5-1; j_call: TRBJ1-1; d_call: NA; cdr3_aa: CASSLKGDTEAFF; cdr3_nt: TGCGCCAGCAGCTTGAAGGGTGACACTGAAGCTTTCTTT
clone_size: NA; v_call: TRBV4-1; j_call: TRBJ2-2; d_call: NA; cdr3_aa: CASSQLSGDTGELFF; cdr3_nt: TGCGCCAGCAGCCAACTGAGCGGCGACACCGGGGAGCTGTTTTTT
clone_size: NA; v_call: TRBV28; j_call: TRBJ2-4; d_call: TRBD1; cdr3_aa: CASMDRGLNIQYF; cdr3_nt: TGTGCCAGCATGGACAGGGGGCTCAACATTCAGTACTTC
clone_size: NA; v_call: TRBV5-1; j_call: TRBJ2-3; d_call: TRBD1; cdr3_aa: CASSPGQGGVADTQYF; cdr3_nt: TGCGCCAGCAGCCCAGGACAGGGAGGAGTCGCAGATACGCAGTATTTT
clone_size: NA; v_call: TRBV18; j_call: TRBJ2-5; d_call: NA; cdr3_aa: CASSPRAKQGETQYF; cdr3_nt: TGTGCCAGCTCACCAAGGGCGAAACAAGGAGAGACCCAGTACTTC
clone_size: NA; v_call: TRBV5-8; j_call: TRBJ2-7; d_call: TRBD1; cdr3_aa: CASSAMDRGLGEQYF; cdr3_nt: TGTGCCAGCAGCGCCATGGACAGGGGTTTGGGCGAGCAGTACTTC
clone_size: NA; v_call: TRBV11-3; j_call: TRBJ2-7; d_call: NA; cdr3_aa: CASSQTSPYEQYF; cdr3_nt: TGTGCCAGCAGCCAAACTAGCCCCTACGAGCAGTACTTC
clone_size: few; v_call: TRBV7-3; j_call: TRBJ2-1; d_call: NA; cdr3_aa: CASSLVGDEQFF; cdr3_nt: TGTGCCAGCAGCTTAGTTGGCGATGAGCAGTTCTTC
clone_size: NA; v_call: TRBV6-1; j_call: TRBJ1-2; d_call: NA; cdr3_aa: CASSGRVDRGYTF; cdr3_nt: TGTGCCAGCAGTGGTAGGGTAGACAGAGGCTACACCTTC
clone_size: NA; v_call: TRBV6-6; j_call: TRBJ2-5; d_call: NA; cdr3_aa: CASSYLDSQETQYF; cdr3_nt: TGTGCCAGCAGTTACTTGGACAGCCAAGAGACCCAGTACTTC
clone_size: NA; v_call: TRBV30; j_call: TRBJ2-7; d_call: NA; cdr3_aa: CAWRKQALTYEQYF; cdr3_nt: TGTGCCTGGAGGAAACAGGCTCTCACCTACGAGCAGTACTTC
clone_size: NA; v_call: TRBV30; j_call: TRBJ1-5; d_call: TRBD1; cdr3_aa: CAWSVRRDRGFKQPQHF; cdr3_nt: TGTGCCTGGAGTGTACGCCGGGACAGGGGGTTTAAGCAGCCCCAGCATTTT
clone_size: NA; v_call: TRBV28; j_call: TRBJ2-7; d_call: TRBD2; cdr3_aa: CASSLWPAGGYEQYF; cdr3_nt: TGTGCCAGCAGTTTATGGCCAGCGGGGGGGTACGAGCAGTACTTC
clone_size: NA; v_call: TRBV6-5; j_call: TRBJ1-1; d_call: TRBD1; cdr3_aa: CASSYSAGGTEAFF; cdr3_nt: TGTGCCAGCAGTTACTCGGCAGGGGGAACTGAAGCTTTCTTT
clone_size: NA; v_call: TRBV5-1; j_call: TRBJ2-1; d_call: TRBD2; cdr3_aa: CASSLAVAGEYNEQFF; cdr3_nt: TGCGCCAGCAGCTTGGCCGTCGCGGGAGAATACAATGAGCAGTTCTTC
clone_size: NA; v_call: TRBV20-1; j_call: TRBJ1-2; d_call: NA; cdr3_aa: CSAGGVGTF; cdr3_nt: TGCAGTGCCGGGGGCGTTGGCACCTTC
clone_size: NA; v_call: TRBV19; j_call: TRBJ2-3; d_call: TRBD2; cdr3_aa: CASSPGLAGIGTQYF; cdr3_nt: TGTGCCAGTTCTCCCGGACTAGCGGGAATCGGTACGCAGTATTTT
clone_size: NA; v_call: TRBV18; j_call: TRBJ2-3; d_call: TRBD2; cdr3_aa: CASSPFQFGRRAELSTDTQYF; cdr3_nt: TGTGCCAGCTCACCATTTCAGTTCGGGAGGAGAGCTGAGCTGAGCACAGATACGCAGTATTTT
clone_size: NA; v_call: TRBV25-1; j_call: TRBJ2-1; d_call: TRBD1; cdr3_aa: CATRQGSSYNEQFF; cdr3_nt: TGTGCCACCAGACAGGGAAGCTCCTACAATGAGCAGTTCTTC
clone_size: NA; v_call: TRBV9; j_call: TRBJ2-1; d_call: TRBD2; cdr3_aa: CASSPRLAGAAGVQFF; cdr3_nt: TGTGCCAGCAGCCCCCGGCTAGCGGGAGCTGCGGGGGTGCAGTTCTTC
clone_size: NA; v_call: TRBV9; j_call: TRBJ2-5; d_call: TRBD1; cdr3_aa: CASSVDGRGETQYF; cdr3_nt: TGTGCCAGCAGCGTAGACGGCAGGGGGGAGACCCAGTACTTC
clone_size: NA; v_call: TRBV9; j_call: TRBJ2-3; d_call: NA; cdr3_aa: CASGTTDTQYF; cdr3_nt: TGTGCCTCGGGGACGACAGATACGCAGTATTTT
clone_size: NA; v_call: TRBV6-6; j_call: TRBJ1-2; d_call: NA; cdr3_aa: CASSLQDRTGYTF; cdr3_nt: TGTGCCAGCAGTTTACAGGATCGGACGGGCTACACCTTC
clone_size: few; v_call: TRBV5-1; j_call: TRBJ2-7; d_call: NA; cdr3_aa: CASSLSPVASYEQYF; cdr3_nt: TGCGCCAGCAGCTTGTCTCCTGTTGCTTCCTACGAGCAGTACTTC
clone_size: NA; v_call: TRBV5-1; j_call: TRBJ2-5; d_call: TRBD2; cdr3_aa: CASSLGVRGGTQYF; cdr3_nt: TGCGCCAGCAGCTTGGGAGTGCGGGGGGGGACCCAGTACTTC
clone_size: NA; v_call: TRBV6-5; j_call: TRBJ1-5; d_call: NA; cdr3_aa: CASRIGDQPQHF; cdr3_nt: TGTGCCAGCAGGATCGGGGATCAGCCCCAGCATTTT
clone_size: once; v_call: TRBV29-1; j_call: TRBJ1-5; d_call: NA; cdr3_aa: CSASMTEIGPQHF; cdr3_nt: TGCAGCGCGTCGATGACAGAAATAGGGCCCCAGCATTTT
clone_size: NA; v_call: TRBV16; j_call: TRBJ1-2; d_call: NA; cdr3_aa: CASSQQGMGGYTF; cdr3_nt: TGTGCCAGCAGCCAACAGGGCATGGGCGGCTACACCTTC
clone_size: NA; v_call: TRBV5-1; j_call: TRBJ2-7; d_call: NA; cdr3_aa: CASSQGNLYEQYF; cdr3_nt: TGCGCCAGCAGCCAAGGGAACCTCTACGAGCAGTACTTC
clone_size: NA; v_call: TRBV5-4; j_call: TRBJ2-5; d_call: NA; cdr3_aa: CASSLLDGETQYF; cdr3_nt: TGTGCCAGCAGCCTACTAGATGGAGAGACCCAGTACTTC
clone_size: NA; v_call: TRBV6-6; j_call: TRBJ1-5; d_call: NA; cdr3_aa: CASSYADSNQPQHF; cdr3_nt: TGTGCCAGCAGTTACGCAGATAGCAATCAGCCCCAGCATTTT
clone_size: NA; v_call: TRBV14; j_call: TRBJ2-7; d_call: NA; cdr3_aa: CASSQPLTSYEQYF; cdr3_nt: TGTGCCAGCAGCCAACCACTGACGAGCTACGAGCAGTACTTC
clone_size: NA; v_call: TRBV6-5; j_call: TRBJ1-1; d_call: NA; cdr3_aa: CASILMGIHTEAFF; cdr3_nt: TGTGCCAGCATCTTAATGGGCATCCACACTGAAGCTTTCTTT